This T cell receptor beta chain was documented in a study of blood T cell repertoires in COVID-19. The overall study: PBMCs, B-cell-depleted T cells, or T cells were the source of the cDNA or gDNA that made up the material.

In the study's own analysis: Cell counts per sample came from amplifying reference gene primers. The table came from immunoSEQ multiplex PCR; TCRdb's copy has only in-frame clones and leaves some out. That table furnishes V, J and clone size, whereas the DNA furnished D and trimming. The sample includes under 350,000 clones, roughly 91% of them seen just once. CDR1 and CDR2 from the germline V gene are LGHDT and YNNKEL (reference sequence). The trim removed 3 bases at V and 4 bases at J, leaving 11 bases unmatched. The CDR3 is made up of 19 amino acids. The genes are TRBV3-1 (or the pseudogene TRBV3-2) and TRBJ2-1; TRBD2 agrees at 14 bases. Sequences were obtained from peripheral blood. The sequence came from a man aged 35 to 55 with acute or convalescent COVID-19. The CDR3 region has the DNA TGTGCCAGCAGCCATCTGTCCGGGACTAGCGGGGGTTTTTACAATGAGCAGTTCTTC. Translated: CASSHLSGTSGGFYNEQFF.